The sequence of this T cell receptor beta chain was determined in a study of beta chain features in type 1 diabetes. Regarding the study as a whole: The study found moderately but significantly shorter TCRB CDR3s in all four CD4+ subsets of Type 1 diabetes patients. Patients' naive, central memory and Treg TCRB repertoires seemed closer to one another than those of healthy donors.

A few counts support this clone. The target antigen is unknown. V was trimmed by 1 base and J by 3 bases, leaving 4 bases between them. The CDR3 contains 11 residues. The V gene's germline CDR1 is SQVTM and CDR2 ANQGSEA. The entirety of the isolated RNA underwent reverse transcription, so expressed TCRB transcripts were sequenced. Repertoires were generated with immunoSEQ multiplex PCR, while TCRdb's copy carries only in-frame clones and drops some. Found here are 500,000 to 850,000 clones, about an eighth of them singletons; the top ten hold 0.035% to 0.04%. This rearrangement joins TRBV29-1 to TRBJ2-7; no reliable D call. The receptor was isolated from a man between 18 and 35 years old with type 1 diabetes. The sample was naive CD4+ T cells from blood. The DNA for the CDR3 is TGCAGCGTTGAAGGCGACTACGAGCAGTACTTC. Its protein is CSVEGDYEQYF.